The table lists the clone carrying this T cell receptor (beta chain) with many counts. Its antigen is undetermined. The data derive from a study of CD8 T cells in ankylosing spondylitis. The study, taken as a whole, reports: Characteristic, it appeared, of ankylosing spondylitis blood was a TCR beta motif of several highly homologous variants. Significant enrichment of disease-linked clones was reported in matched ankylosing spondylitis synovial fluid.

TCRdb re-called the 5' RACE reads through MiXCR, storing one row per CDR3 protein. Of 200,000 to 300,000 distinct CDR3 sequences listed, about 11% were seen once; the top ten hold approximately 2.5%. This CDR3 has 14 residues. V lost 6 bases and J 2 bases, leaving 13 bases between the germline ends. This rearrangement joins TRBV12-3 or TRBV12-4 to TRBJ1-2, with no clear D. This TCR was sampled from a male donor with ankylosing spondylitis or in good health (not recorded which). Material: blood, either unsorted or a sorted T cell fraction (not recorded which). The CDR3 DNA follows: TGTGCCAGCAGCAGAGGACGGGTAAACTATGGCTACACCTTC. Protein: CASSRGRVNYGYTF.